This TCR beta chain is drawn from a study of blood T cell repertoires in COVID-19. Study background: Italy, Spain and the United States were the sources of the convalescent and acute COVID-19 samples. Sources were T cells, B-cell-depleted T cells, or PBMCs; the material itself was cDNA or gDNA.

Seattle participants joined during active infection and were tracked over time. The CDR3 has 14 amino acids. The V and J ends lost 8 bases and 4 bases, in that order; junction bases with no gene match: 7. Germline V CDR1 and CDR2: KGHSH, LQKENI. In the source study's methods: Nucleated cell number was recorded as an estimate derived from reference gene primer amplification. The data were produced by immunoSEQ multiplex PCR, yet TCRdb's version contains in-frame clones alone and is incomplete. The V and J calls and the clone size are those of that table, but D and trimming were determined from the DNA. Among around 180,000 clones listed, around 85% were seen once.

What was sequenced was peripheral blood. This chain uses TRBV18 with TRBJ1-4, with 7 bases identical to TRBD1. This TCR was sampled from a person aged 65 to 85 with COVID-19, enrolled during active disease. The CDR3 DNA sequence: TGTGCCAGCAGACAGGGCGCGGGTAATGAAAAACTGTTTTTT. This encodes CASRQGAGNEKLFF.